This note documents a single T cell receptor (beta chain) sequence. What it binds is not known. This specimen comes from a study of PD-1 blockade in mismatch repair-deficient tumors. Overall study results and limits: Rapid post-treatment expansion, then contraction, generally preceding radiologic response, marked tumor-resident clones.

Time point meaning: identical approximately 11-day culture without peptide (control). Clone fold changes were calculated against an identical culture without peptide. The table came from immunoSEQ multiplex PCR; TCRdb's copy has only in-frame clones and leaves some out. The sample comprises more than 13,000 clones, 86% of which are singletons, and approximately 10% rests with the top ten. Per germline, CDR1 MDHEN and CDR2 SYDVKM. The CDR3 extends over 14 amino acids. Trimming cost V 5 bases and J 6 bases; bases outside gene matches: 9. This chain uses TRBV28 with TRBJ2-5, with 7 bases aligning to TRBD2. This material consisted of cells cultured in vitro, taken from a patient treated with pembrolizumab. This receptor was taken from an adult with mismatch repair-deficient cancer. Written as DNA, the CDR3 is TGTGCCAGCAGTCGGCGCCTGGGGGGGAAGACCCAGTACTTC. It is translated as CASSRRLGGKTQYF.